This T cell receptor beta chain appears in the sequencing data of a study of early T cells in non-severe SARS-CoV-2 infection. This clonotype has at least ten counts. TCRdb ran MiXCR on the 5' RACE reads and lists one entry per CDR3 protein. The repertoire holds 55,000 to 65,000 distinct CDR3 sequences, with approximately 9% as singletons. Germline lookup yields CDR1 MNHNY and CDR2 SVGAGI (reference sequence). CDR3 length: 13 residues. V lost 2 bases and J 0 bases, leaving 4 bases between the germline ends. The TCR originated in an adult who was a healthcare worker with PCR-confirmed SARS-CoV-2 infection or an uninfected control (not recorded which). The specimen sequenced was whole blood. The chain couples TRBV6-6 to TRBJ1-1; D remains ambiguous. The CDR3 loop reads CASSYVLNTEAFF. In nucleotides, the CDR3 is TGTGCCAGCAGTTACGTGTTGAACACTGAAGCTTTCTTT.